Given below is one T cell receptor (beta chain) in context. Extracted total RNA amounted to at least 5 micrograms for each sample. Then a second PCR, running about 7 to 11 cycles, was carried out with a sample-barcoded 5' primer and a J-beta primer mix. One entry per CDR3 protein, called by TCRdb with MiXCR from the 5' RACE reads. The table records hundreds of thousands of distinct CDR3 sequences, about 25% of them present only once. These data come from a study of blood T cells in healthy people across ages. The V gene end was trimmed by 3 bases and the J gene end by 1 base; junction bases not matched to a gene: 3. CDR1 SGDLS and CDR2 YYNGEE come from the germline V gene. This CDR3 region has 15 residues. The same sample was also studied in work on T cells of mothers and their children.

The clonotype was recovered from a boy between 5 and 17 years old in good health. This chain uses TRBV9 with TRBJ2-3, with 9 positions matching TRBD2. The sample consisted of blood. For the CDR3, the DNA is TGTGCCAGCAGCGGTAGCGGGAGCGGCACAGATACGCAGTATTTT. This translates into CASSGSGSGTDTQYF.